What follows are 26 T cell receptor beta chains derived from one specimen sequenced in a study of blood T cell repertoires in COVID-19. TCRdb keeps only in-frame clones here, not all; method: immunoSEQ multiplex PCR. The sample has 200,000 to 250,000 clones; roughly 90% are singletons. The sequenced material came from PBMCs or T cells enriched from blood (not recorded which). The receptors were sampled from a woman aged 45-65 years in a cohort exposed to, infected with or recovered from COVID-19 (not recorded which).

Comments on this clone: Additional DNA sequences in this sample encode the identical CDR3. This rearrangement joins TRBV15 to TRBJ2-7, with 7 bases lining up with TRBD1. The ends lost 6 bases at V and 1 base at J; junction bases unmatched: 3. The CDR3 covers 13 residues. Germline V CDR1 and CDR2: LNHNV, YYDKDF (reference sequence). The CDR3 protein is CATSRDSSYEQYF. CDR3 coding DNA: TGTGCCACCAGTAGGGACAGTTCCTACGAGCAGTACTTC.

V and J are TRBV4-1 and TRBJ1-2; possible D gene TRBD1, 6 bases. CDR1 MGHRA and CDR2 YSYEKL come from the germline V gene. The CDR3 is 15 residues long. The ends were cut back, 0 bases at V and 6 bases at J, with 14 bases in the middle. CDR3 sequence (DNA): TGCGCCAGCAGCCAAGATCCGGGGGGACACCATGGCTACACCTTC. Translation gives CASSQDPGGHHGYTF.

This chain's CDR3 is CASTSGGAWSDTDTQYF. Written as DNA, the CDR3 is TGTGCCAGTACTAGCGGGGGGGCCTGGTCGGACACAGATACGCAGTATTTT. J is TRBJ2-3 and V is TRBV6-4, with 13 bases identical to TRBD2. The V and J ends lost 9 bases and 2 bases, in that order; junction bases with no gene match: 11. This CDR3 region has 17 residues. CDR1 MRHNA and CDR2 SNTAGT come from the germline V gene.

The chain has TRBV7-6 and TRBJ2-3; TRBD2 matches at 7 bases. CDR1 is SGHVS, CDR2 FNYEAQ, per germline. The V gene end was trimmed by 8 bases and the J gene end by 4 bases; junction bases not matched to a gene: 12. This CDR3 has 15 residues. This CDR3 reads CASQLTSRGADTQYF. Here the CDR3 DNA reads TGTGCCAGCCAACTCACTAGTCGGGGGGCAGATACGCAGTATTTT.

This chain links TRBV5-1 with TRBJ1-1; D is undetermined. V lost 0 bases, J lost 0 bases, and 6 bases lay in between. The CDR3 totals 14 residues. Germline V CDR1 and CDR2: SGHRS, YFSETQ. CDR3 sequence (DNA): TGCGCCAGCAGCTTGGATTTAGTGAACACTGAAGCTTTCTTT. Its protein product is CASSLDLVNTEAFF.

The CDR3 spells CASSQVFYEQYF. DNA of the CDR3: TGTGCCAGCAGCCAAGTATTTTACGAGCAGTACTTC. The rearrangement links TRBV14 to TRBJ2-7, with D uncertain. V shed 1 base and J shed 4 bases, with 5 bases lying between them. The CDR3 loop spans 12 amino acids. Per the germline V gene, CDR1 is SGHDN and CDR2 is FVKESK.

The chain couples TRBV14 to TRBJ1-1; D not certain. Between the trimmed V and J ends, which lost 3 bases and 5 bases, there was a span of 10 bases. The CDR3 sequence is 13 residues long. Looked up from germline, CDR1 is SGHDN and CDR2 is FVKESK. The chain's CDR3 is CASSHNPGTEAFF. CDR3 in DNA: TGTGCCAGCAGCCATAATCCCGGGACTGAAGCTTTCTTT.

This clone was detected a few times. The sample contains more than one DNA sequence encoding this CDR3. This chain uses TRBV2 with TRBJ1-5; D unclear. The length of the CDR3 is 14 residues. V lost 6 bases and J 0 bases, leaving 9 bases between the germline ends. Germline V gene data show CDR1 as SNHLY and CDR2 as FYNNEI. The CDR3 sequence: CASSPGNSNQPQHF. CDR3 in DNA: TGTGCCAGCAGCCCGGGAAATAGCAATCAGCCCCAGCATTTT.

V and J are TRBV9 and TRBJ2-7; the match to TRBD1 covers 7 bases. V was clipped by 6 bases and J by 4 bases; unmatched bases: 10. The CDR3 covers 14 residues. CDR1 SGDLS and CDR2 YYNGEE come from the germline V gene. CDR3 loop: CASNPTGSTYEQYF. The CDR3 coding sequence is TGTGCCAGCAACCCGACAGGGTCCACTTACGAGCAGTACTTC.

The chain joins TRBV5-1 to TRBJ2-5; TRBD2 matches 9 bases. In germline, CDR1 is SGHRS, CDR2 YFSETQ. CDR3 length: 14 residues. The V gene end was trimmed by 2 bases and the J gene end by 5 bases; junction bases not matched to a gene: 4. CDR3 protein: CASSFPSGVETQYF. CDR3 sequence (DNA): TGCGCCAGCAGCTTTCCTAGCGGGGTTGAGACCCAGTACTTC.

The genes are TRBV9 and TRBJ1-4; possible D gene TRBD1, 6 bases. Germline-derived CDR1 and CDR2 are SGDLS and YYNGEE. The CDR3 is made up of 17 amino acids. The V gene lost 5 bases and the J gene lost 4 bases, with 21 bases spanning the gap. In DNA, the CDR3 is TGTGCCAGCAGTGAAGGGACAACAACAGCTCATAATGAAAAACTGTTTTTT. Translated, it gives CASSEGTTTAHNEKLFF.

This clone was detected only once. The chain joins TRBV6-5 to TRBJ2-5; perhaps TRBD1 as D (6 bases). There are 13 residues in the CDR3. V lost 8 bases to trimming and J lost 4 bases, with 14 bases between them. Germline CDR1 MNHEY, CDR2 SVGAGI. The CDR3 DNA reads as TGTGCCAGCCGGGTCGTGGGGGCAGAGACCCAGTACTTC. Protein product: CASRVVGAETQYF.

V usage is TRBV15 and J usage is TRBJ2-6; TRBD2 matches at 9 bases. V lost 3 bases, J lost 0 bases, and 12 bases stayed unmatched. The V gene's germline CDR1 is LNHNV and CDR2 YYDKDF (reference sequence). The CDR3 is 20 amino acids. CDR3 bases: TGTGCCACCAGCAGGGAGCGTGGTAGCGGGGGACTCTCTGGGGCCAACGTCCTGACTTTC. As protein: CATSRERGSGGLSGANVLTF.

V is TRBV4-2 and J is TRBJ1-1, with D unresolved. Germline V gene data show CDR1 as LGHNA and CDR2 as YNFKEQ. V lost 7 bases and J lost 1, with 19 bases in between. The CDR3 has 16 amino acids. CDR3 sequence reads: CASTPGGAGENTEAFF. CDR3 bases: TGTGCCAGCACTCCAGGAGGAGCAGGCGAGAACACTGAAGCTTTCTTT.

The chain has TRBV4-3 and TRBJ1-5; 7 nucleotides match TRBD1. The length of the CDR3 is 13 residues. V shed 0 bases and J 9 bases; nucleotides not matched to a gene: 2. The germline V gene encodes CDR1 LGHNA and CDR2 YSLEER. CDR3 amino acids: CASSQERTGPQHF. The CDR3 DNA sequence: TGCGCCAGCAGCCAAGAACGGACAGGGCCCCAGCATTTT.

The chain links TRBV9 to TRBJ1-2, with a tentative D call TRBD1 (5 bases). The V end lost 0 bases, the J end lost 3 bases, and 9 bases lay between the germline ends. Germline CDR1 is SGDLS and CDR2 is YYNGEE. This CDR3 spans 14 amino acids. Written as DNA, the CDR3 is TGTGCCAGCAGCGTAGGGGGGGAGGACTATGGCTACACCTTC. Its translation is CASSVGGEDYGYTF.

This clone appeared many times. The rearrangement uses TRBV7-2 and TRBJ2-7; 7 nucleotides agree with TRBD1. Germline CDR1 is SGHTA and CDR2 is FQGNSA. CDR3 length: 12 residues. Trimming removed 8 bases from V and 4 bases from J; junction bases left unmatched: 5. CDR3 DNA sequence: TGTGCCAGCGTGAGGGGGCCATACGAGCAGTACTTC. It translates to CASVRGPYEQYF.

The CDR3 loop is CASSQETSGGSTDTQYF. Here the CDR3 DNA reads TGCGCCAGCAGCCAAGAGACTAGCGGGGGGAGCACAGATACGCAGTATTTT. The J gene is TRBJ2-3, the V gene TRBV4-1, with TRBD2 matching over 13 bases. Germline loops: CDR1 MGHRA, CDR2 YSYEKL. The CDR3 spans 17 residues. V lost 0 bases, J lost 0 bases, and 0 bases stayed unmatched.

V and J are TRBV4-2 and TRBJ1-3; D is ambiguous. The CDR3 runs to 15 residues. V lost 3 bases, J lost 0 bases, and 9 bases lay in between. In germline, CDR1 is LGHNA, CDR2 YNFKEQ. The CDR3 sequence is CASSQNPSSGNTIYF. Written as DNA, the CDR3 is TGTGCCAGCAGCCAGAACCCGAGCTCTGGAAACACCATATATTTT.

The chain couples TRBV28 to TRBJ1-2; the D gene is possibly TRBD1 (6 bases). The CDR3 totals 14 residues. Per the germline V gene, CDR1 is MDHEN and CDR2 is SYDVKM. Trimming removed 5 bases from V and 7 bases from J, with 17 bases in between. CDR3 DNA sequence: TGTGCCAGCAGTACTACAGGGCGGGAGTTTGGCTACACCTTC. This gives the protein CASSTTGREFGYTF.

This rearrangement joins TRBV19 to TRBJ1-5, with 8 bases matching TRBD1. The trim removed 5 bases at V and 9 bases at J, leaving 24 bases unmatched. Germline V gene data show CDR1 as LNHDA and CDR2 as SQIVND (reference sequence). The CDR3 runs to 19 residues. CDR3 coding DNA: TGTGCCAGTAGTGGAACTCCGGGACAGGTTGACTGGGGAGTGGGGCCCCAGCATTTT. It specifies CASSGTPGQVDWGVGPQHF.

This chain joins TRBV19 and TRBJ1-6; no clear D gene. V gave up 3 bases and J gave up 10 bases, with 10 bases separating them. Germline CDR1 is LNHDA and CDR2 is SQIVND (reference sequence). This CDR3 contains 13 residues. CDR3 coding DNA: TGTGCCAGTAGTATCAGTATCCCATCACCCCTCCACTTT. Encoded protein: CASSISIPSPLHF.

This clone was counted between two and nine times. CDR3 in DNA: TGTGCCAGCAGCCAAGATGCCAGAAAACCTGAAGCTTTCTTT. Protein sequence: CASSQDARKPEAFF. The chain carries TRBV3-1 (or the pseudogene TRBV3-2) and TRBJ1-1; D is ambiguous. CDR1 is LGHDT and CDR2 is YNNKEL in the germline V gene (reference sequence). Between the trimmed V and J ends, which lost 0 bases and 6 bases, there was a span of 11 bases. The CDR3 contains 14 residues.

The rearrangement uses TRBV6-5 and TRBJ2-7, with 9 bases lining up with TRBD2. Germline V lookup: CDR1 MNHEY, CDR2 SVGAGI. The ends lost 7 bases at V and 0 bases at J; junction bases unmatched: 7. CDR3 length: 15 residues. The CDR3 DNA reads TGTGCCAGCAAACGGACTAGCGATCCCTCCTACGAGCAGTACTTC. Its translation: CASKRTSDPSYEQYF.

The chain employs TRBV2 and TRBJ2-5, with D possibly being TRBD1 (6 bases). The CDR3 has 13 residues. Deletions cut 6 bases from V and 9 bases from J, with 17 bases between. Germline CDR1 and CDR2: SNHLY and FYNNEI. The CDR3 DNA reads TGTGCCAGCAGCCCGGACAGTCAGGCGGCCCAGTACTTC. Its protein is CASSPDSQAAQYF. Complete variable domain (other parts from reference TRBV2 and TRBJ2-5): EPEVTQTPSHQVTQMGQEVILRCVPISNHLYFYWYRQILGQKVEFLVSFYNNEISEKSEIFDDQFSVERPDGSNFTLKIRSTKLEDSAMYFCASSPDSQAAQYFGPGTRLLVL.

The gene calls are TRBV24-1 and TRBJ2-3; perhaps TRBD1 as D (5 bases). The CDR3 contains 14 residues. From germline, CDR1 is KGHDR and CDR2 SFDVKD. V shed 6 bases and J shed 4 bases, with 13 bases lying between them. In DNA, the CDR3 is TGTGCCACCAGTTGGTCAGGGCAAGCAGATACGCAGTATTTT. Its protein product is CATSWSGQADTQYF.